The 20 T cell receptor beta chains given below trace back to one sample, sequenced in a study of graft-versus-host responses after intestinal transplantation. Some clones are missing from TCRdb's copy, which holds only in-frame ones; the method was immunoSEQ multiplex PCR. Of around 88,000 clones listed, around 83% were seen once; the top ten hold roughly a sixth. These receptors are not linked to any known antigen. The sequencing used unstimulated CD8+ T cells sorted from spleen or lymph node cells, collected before intestinal transplant. The receptor set was obtained from a human donor who received an intestinal transplant.

The rearrangement uses TRBV9 and TRBJ2-1; D remains unclear. CDR1 is SGDLS and CDR2 is YYNGEE in the germline V gene. Trimming stripped 0 bases from V and 5 bases from J, with 3 bases between. The CDR3 covers 12 residues. In DNA form, the CDR3 reads TGTGCCAGCAGCGTAGCTCACAATGAGCAGTTCTTC. This translates into CASSVAHNEQFF.

V usage is TRBV19 and J usage is TRBJ2-4; 7 bases fit TRBD1. The trim removed 1 base at V and 3 bases at J, leaving 9 bases unmatched. This CDR3 spans 17 amino acids. Germline values: CDR1 LNHDA, CDR2 SQIVND (reference sequence). The CDR3 DNA reads as TGTGCCAGTAGTATAGTAAAAGGGGGCCGGGGCAAAAACATTCAGTACTTC. Translation: CASSIVKGGRGKNIQYF.

The chain couples TRBV2 to TRBJ1-5; D not certain. The CDR3 has 15 residues. The germline V and J ends were trimmed by 5 bases and 4 bases, with 15 bases remaining between them. The germline CDR1 and CDR2 sequences are SNHLY and FYNNEI. The DNA of the CDR3 is TGTGCCAGCAGTTTAGGCCGGGCGGAAAATCAGCCCCAGCATTTT. Translated: CASSLGRAENQPQHF. Combining the CDR3 with reference TRBV2 and TRBJ1-5 gives the whole variable domain EPEVTQTPSHQVTQMGQEVILRCVPISNHLYFYWYRQILGQKVEFLVSFYNNEISEKSEIFDDQFSVERPDGSNFTLKIRSTKLEDSAMYFCASSLGRAENQPQHFGDGTRLSIL.

V gene TRBV19 combines with J gene TRBJ1-5, with 8 bases that match TRBD1. From germline, CDR1 is LNHDA and CDR2 SQIVND (reference sequence). The CDR3 has 13 amino acids. Unmatched junction bases numbered 4, after V lost 7 bases and J lost 5 bases. The DNA for the CDR3 is TGTGCCAGTAAGTCGACAGGGGATCAGCCCCAGCATTTT. Its translation is CASKSTGDQPQHF.

This chain uses TRBV4-1 with TRBJ2-1, with no clear D. Trimming cost V 2 bases and J 9 bases, with 14 bases left between them. CDR3 size: 14 residues. Per germline, CDR1 MGHRA and CDR2 YSYEKL. DNA for the CDR3: TGCGCCAGCAGCCAATCTACCCTAGGTGGTGAGCAGTTCTTC. Its protein product is CASSQSTLGGEQFF.

In regard to this clone: Other DNA sequences of this sample code for an identical CDR3. The chain couples TRBV5-4 to TRBJ1-1; no firm D call. CDR1 is SGHNT, CDR2 YYREEE, per germline (reference sequence). The CDR3 contains 13 residues. Trimming stripped 2 bases from V and 1 base from J, with 6 bases between. The CDR3 bases are TGTGCCAGCAGCTTAGGAGGGAACACTGAAGCTTTCTTT. It translates to CASSLGGNTEAFF.

The chain carries TRBV9 and TRBJ1-5; 9 positions match TRBD1. The trim removed 0 bases at V and 7 bases at J, leaving 5 bases unmatched. This CDR3 spans 15 amino acids. The V gene's germline CDR1 is SGDLS and CDR2 YYNGEE. CDR3 nucleotides: TGTGCCAGCAGCGTAGGGGGACAGGGCTGGCAGCCCCAGCATTTT. Protein sequence: CASSVGGQGWQPQHF.

This clone occurred a few times. The rearrangement joins TRBV5-6 to TRBJ2-7, with D possibly being TRBD1 (6 bases). V was trimmed by 4 bases and J by 1 base, leaving 15 bases between them. CDR1 is SGHDT, CDR2 YYEEEE, per germline. The length of the CDR3 is 15 residues. The CDR3 region is CASSPPFGTSYEQYF. CDR3 in DNA: TGTGCCAGCAGCCCCCCGTTTGGGACATCCTACGAGCAGTACTTC.

The chain couples TRBV28 to TRBJ2-4; TRBD1 or TRBD2 may be the D gene (6 bases each). V was clipped by 1 base and J by 6 bases, with 10 bases between them. The length of the CDR3 is 14 residues. Germline CDR1 and CDR2: MDHEN and SYDVKM. In DNA, the CDR3 is TGTGCCAGCAGTTTATTTGGAGGGGGAAACATTCAGTACTTC. Amino acid sequence: CASSLFGGGNIQYF.

The genes are TRBV19 and TRBJ1-1; unclear D gene. The CDR3 extends over 15 amino acids. Trimming left V 9 bases short and J 1 base short, with 18 bases between. Germline CDR1 is LNHDA and CDR2 is SQIVND (reference sequence). CDR3 amino acids: CASRPSATTNTEAFF. CDR3 nucleotide sequence: TGTGCCAGCAGGCCCTCCGCCACGACGAACACTGAAGCTTTCTTT. Combining the CDR3 with reference TRBV19 and TRBJ1-1 gives the whole variable domain DGGITQSPKYLFRKEGQNVTLSCEQNLNHDAMYWYRQDPGQGLRLIYYSQIVNDFQKGDIAEGYSVSREKKESFPLTVTSAQKNPTAFYLCASRPSATTNTEAFFGQGTRLTVV.

The chain carries TRBV25-1 and TRBJ2-4; D may match TRBD1 or TRBD2 (6 bases each). The length of the CDR3 is 14 residues. Per germline, CDR1 MGHDK and CDR2 SYGVNS. The V end was cut by 8 bases, the J end by 0 bases, with 11 bases between. In nucleotides, the CDR3 is TGTGCCAGCGACCGGGGGCTAGCCAAAAACATTCAGTACTTC. Its translation is CASDRGLAKNIQYF.

The chain couples TRBV29-1 to TRBJ2-5; no clear D. The germline V and J ends were trimmed by 3 bases and 3 bases, with 11 bases remaining between them. Germline-derived CDR1 and CDR2 are SQVTM and ANQGSEA. The CDR3 length is 13 residues. Here the CDR3 reads CSVDLGSEETQYF. For the CDR3, the DNA is TGCAGCGTTGACTTGGGGTCGGAAGAGACCCAGTACTTC.

V is TRBV5-1 and J is TRBJ2-5, with D possibly matching TRBD1 (6 bases). V was pared by 2 bases and J by 3 bases, with 11 bases between. The V gene's germline CDR1 is SGHRS and CDR2 YFSETQ. The CDR3 is 14 residues long. The CDR3 spells CASSFGTTEETQYF. For the CDR3, the DNA is TGCGCCAGCAGCTTCGGGACAACAGAAGAGACCCAGTACTTC.

This clone has a single count. The chain couples TRBV7-6 to TRBJ1-2, with a tentative D call TRBD1 (5 bases). The CDR3 contains 15 residues. V was pared by 5 bases and J by 1 base, with 14 bases between. CDR1 and CDR2 from the germline V gene are SGHVS and FNYEAQ. The CDR3 is CASSMGRPFNYGYTF. CDR3 DNA: TGTGCCAGCAGCATGGGACGGCCCTTTAACTATGGCTACACCTTC.

This clone came up a few times. This rearrangement joins TRBV18 to TRBJ1-1, with D tentatively TRBD1 (5 bases). Germline loops: CDR1 KGHSH, CDR2 LQKENI. Trimming pared 3 bases from V and 4 bases from J, leaving 18 bases between. This CDR3 is 16 amino acids long. CDR3 loop: CASSPRTYRVGTEAFF. The CDR3 DNA reads TGTGCCAGCTCACCGAGGACATATCGAGTCGGCACTGAAGCTTTCTTT. Looking up the rest from reference TRBV18 and TRBJ1-1 gives the full variable domain: NAGVMQNPRHLVRRRGQEARLRCSPMKGHSHVYWYRQLPEEGLKFMVYLQKENIIDESGMPKERFSAEFPKEGPSILRIQQVVRGDSAAYFCASSPRTYRVGTEAFFGQGTRLTVV.

The chain is built from TRBV15 and TRBJ2-3; D is unclear. Trimming took 3 bases from V and 6 from J, leaving 4 bases between them. Germline CDR1 LNHNV, CDR2 YYDKDF (reference sequence). This CDR3 is 11 amino acids long. CDR3 protein: CATSSWDTQYF. CDR3 nucleotide sequence: TGTGCCACCAGCAGTTGGGATACGCAGTATTTT.

The chain links TRBV7-3 to TRBJ2-5; 8 bases line up with TRBD1. Germline values: CDR1 SGHTA, CDR2 FQGTGA. The CDR3 extends over 14 amino acids. Trimming removed 5 bases from V and 5 bases from J; junction bases left unmatched: 7. As DNA, the CDR3 is TGTGCCAGCAGCCCGGACAGGGAAGAGGAGACCCAGTACTTC. Its protein is CASSPDREEETQYF.

This sequence joins TRBV28 and TRBJ1-2; D unclear. Germline CDR1 and CDR2: MDHEN and SYDVKM. The CDR3 is made up of 18 amino acids. The ends were cut back, 3 bases at V and 6 bases at J, with 26 bases in the middle. The CDR3 reads CASSFPEDSWVSVDGYTF. The CDR3 nucleotides are TGTGCCAGCAGTTTCCCCGAGGACTCATGGGTTAGTGTGGATGGCTACACCTTC.

Here the CDR3 reads CASGLWVYEQFF. CDR3 DNA: TGTGCTAGTGGTTTATGGGTCTATGAGCAGTTCTTC. The V call is TRBV12-5, the J call TRBJ2-1; unclear D gene. Germline assignment: CDR1 LGHNT and CDR2 FRNRAP. V was trimmed by 3 bases and J by 8 bases, leaving 8 bases between them. CDR3 length: 12 amino acids.

The sample holds a few counts of this clone. The chain recombines TRBV18 with TRBJ2-5, with 11 bases matching TRBD1. The CDR3 has 17 residues. Germline CDR1 reads KGHSH; CDR2 reads LQKENI. J was trimmed by 4 bases and V by 1 base; bases with no gene match: 8. The CDR3 coding sequence is TGTGCCAGCTCACCACGTCGGGACAGGGGGGCGAGAGAGACCCAGTACTTC. Translation gives CASSPRRDRGARETQYF.